This T cell receptor (beta chain) is from a study of cytomegalovirus exposure and HLA in healthy donors. General observations from the study: Confirmation in vitro established that a few CMV-associated chains were specific for CMV antigens.

The V gene end was trimmed by 6 bases and the J gene end by 3 bases; junction bases not matched to a gene: 16. CDR1 and CDR2 from the germline V gene are WSHSY and SAAADI. The CDR3 has 18 amino acids. Comments on this clone: What it binds is not known.

13 Jbeta primers and 60 Vbeta primers were used for the PCR. Using immunoSEQ multiplex PCR, the repertoire was profiled, and TCRdb retains in-frame clones only, with some absent. This sample's table has 30,000 to 40,000 clones. The V and J genes are TRBV10-2 and TRBJ1-4; 7 nucleotides agree with TRBD1. The sequenced sample was PBMCs. The source is a man aged 40-55 years in good health and CMV-seropositive. CDR3: CASRTGVAWGLANEKLFF. The CDR3 nucleotides read TGCGCCAGCAGAACAGGGGTCGCGTGGGGCTTGGCTAATGAAAAACTGTTTTTT.